The 23 T cell receptor beta chains below come from one sample, sequenced in a study of CD8+CD57+ T cells in acquired aplastic anemia. The use of genomic DNA as template underpinned the TCR beta VDJ and CDR3 profiling. TCRdb re-called the reads with MiXCR, one entry per CDR3 protein. The sample consists of about 71,000 distinct CDR3 sequences, roughly half of them appearing once. The sample taken for sequencing was sorted CD4+, CD8+, or CD8+CD57+ T cells (not recorded which) from PBMCs. The receptors shown here come from a human donor in good health, serving as a control.

This clonotype was detected once. The CDR3 loop reads CASSLLAGKQETQYF. CDR3 sequence (DNA): TGTGCCAGCAGCTTACTAGCGGGGAAGCAAGAGACCCAGTACTTC. This chain links TRBV7-9 with TRBJ2-5, with 9 bases identical to TRBD2. The CDR3 extends over 15 amino acids. Germline V CDR1 and CDR2: SEHNR, FQNEAQ (reference sequence). The V gene end was trimmed by 2 bases and the J gene end by 2 bases; junction bases not matched to a gene: 3.

This clonotype qualifies as medium-sized. This chain joins TRBV29-1 and TRBJ2-7, with D unresolved. The CDR3 runs to 14 residues. Between the trimmed V and J ends, which lost 3 bases and 1 base, there was a span of 13 bases. The germline gives CDR1 SQVTM, CDR2 ANQGSEA. The CDR3 region is CSVDEGIGSYEQYF. In DNA form, the CDR3 reads TGCAGCGTTGATGAAGGAATCGGGTCCTACGAGCAGTACTTC.

This clonotype was seen repeatedly, ten times or more. CDR3 protein: CASSYPIAGGPSNEQFF. Written as DNA, the CDR3 is TGTGCCAGCAGTTACCCTATAGCGGGGGGGCCGTCCAATGAGCAGTTCTTC. This chain joins TRBV6-2 or TRBV6-3 and TRBJ2-1; TRBD2 aligns across 11 bases. Germline CDR1 reads MNHEY; CDR2 reads SVGEGT. After removal of 2 bases from V and 6 bases from J, the junction contained 9 bases not matched to a gene. The CDR3 length is 17 residues.

The genes are TRBV19 and TRBJ2-3; 9 nucleotides align to TRBD2. The CDR3 runs to 15 residues. V lost 3 bases, J lost 7 bases, and 8 bases stayed unmatched. CDR1 is LNHDA and CDR2 is SQIVND in the germline V gene (reference sequence). The CDR3 region has the DNA TGTGCCAGTAGTATCGACAGCGGGGGGATGTATACGCAGTATTTT. Translation: CASSIDSGGMYTQYF.

The V gene is TRBV2, the J gene TRBJ1-2; D unclear. Trimming cost V 7 bases and J 5 bases, with 8 bases left between them. The CDR3 runs 11 residues. Germline CDR1 SNHLY, CDR2 FYNNEI. CDR3 protein: CASTTEYGYTF. CDR3 nucleotide sequence: TGTGCCAGCACGACGGAATATGGCTACACCTTC. Full variable domain (rest looked up from reference TRBV2 and TRBJ1-2): EPEVTQTPSHQVTQMGQEVILRCVPISNHLYFYWYRQILGQKVEFLVSFYNNEISEKSEIFDDQFSVERPDGSNFTLKIRSTKLEDSAMYFCASTTEYGYTFGSGTRLTVV.

The rearrangement links TRBV10-3 to TRBJ1-2; 10 bases fit TRBD1. The CDR3 extends over 15 amino acids. Germline V gives CDR1 ENHRY, CDR2 SYGVKD. V lost 4 bases and J lost 2; bases outside the gene matches: 4. CDR3 residues: CAISAGTGANYGYTF. CDR3 nucleotides: TGTGCCATCAGTGCGGGGACAGGGGCGAACTATGGCTACACCTTC.

Ten or more counts support this clonotype. V is TRBV4-1 and J is TRBJ2-6; maybe TRBD2 (5 bases). With 2 bases removed from V and 4 bases from J, the gap between germline ends came to 12 bases. Germline assignment: CDR1 MGHRA and CDR2 YSYEKL. This CDR3 is built from 16 residues. The CDR3 DNA follows: TGCGCCAGCAGCCAACTACGGGGAGCGGGGGCCAACGTCCTGACTTTC. It codes for CASSQLRGAGANVLTF.

The chain uses TRBV20-1 and TRBJ1-2, with a tentative D call TRBD1 (6 bases). Trimming stripped 4 bases from V and 8 bases from J, with 17 bases between. The length of the CDR3 is 13 residues. CDR1 and CDR2 (germline): DFQATT, SNEGSKA (reference sequence). CDR3 nucleotide sequence: TGCAGTGCTATGGAGACAGGAGGTTTAGGCTACACCTTC. Protein sequence: CSAMETGGLGYTF.

At least ten counts were recorded for this clonotype. The rearrangement joins TRBV4-1 to TRBJ2-2, with D possibly matching TRBD2 (5 bases). Germline-derived CDR1 and CDR2 are MGHRA and YSYEKL. The CDR3 is 16 residues long. Trimming cost V 0 bases and J 7 bases, with 15 bases left between them. In DNA form, the CDR3 reads TGCGCCAGCAGCCAAGATCGAGGGAGTTGGAGCGGGGAGCTGTTTTTT. Translated, it gives CASSQDRGSWSGELFF.

The chain couples TRBV7-2 to TRBJ1-2; weak D call: TRBD1 (6 bases). The germline gives CDR1 SGHTA, CDR2 FQGNSA. Between the trimmed V and J ends, which lost 4 bases and 5 bases, there was a span of 17 bases. The CDR3 runs to 15 residues. CDR3 DNA: TGTGCCAGCAGCTACAGAGGGGGTCTAGAATATGGCTACACCTTC. Its translation is CASSYRGGLEYGYTF. Supplemented by reference TRBV7-2 and TRBJ1-2, the full variable domain reads GAGVSQSPSNKVTEKGKDVELRCDPISGHTALYWYRQSLGQGLEFLIYFQGNSAPDKSGLPSDRFSAERTGGSVSTLTIQRTQQEDSAVYLCASSYRGGLEYGYTFGSGTRLTVV.

The rearrangement joins TRBV7-2 to TRBJ2-7, with a tentative D call TRBD1 (6 bases). CDR1 and CDR2 (germline): SGHTA, FQGNSA. Trimming took 5 bases from V and 2 from J, leaving 13 bases between them. The CDR3 is 14 residues long. The CDR3 nucleotides are TGTGCCAGCAGCACCGGACAGCCTCCCTACGAGCAGTACGTC. Its translation is CASSTGQPPYEQYV.

There are many counts of this clonotype. The chain recombines TRBV19 with TRBJ1-1, with TRBD1 matching over 7 bases. The CDR3 spans 13 residues. The junction had 5 bases not matched to a gene; V was cut back by 10 bases and J by 0 bases. Germline-derived CDR1 and CDR2 are LNHDA and SQIVND (reference sequence). CDR3 sequence: CATRDSLNTEAFF. The CDR3 DNA follows: TGTGCCACCCGGGACAGCTTGAACACTGAAGCTTTCTTT.

This clonotype was seen a single time. The CDR3 nucleotides read TGTGCCATCAGTGACAAAAACGGACGGAGTGAATCGGAAAAACTGTTTTTT. Encoded protein: CAISDKNGRSESEKLFF. The J gene is TRBJ1-4, the V gene TRBV10-3; D remains ambiguous. The CDR3 loop spans 17 amino acids. V was clipped by 3 bases and J by 8 bases, with 22 bases between them. Germline V gives CDR1 ENHRY, CDR2 SYGVKD.

The chain employs TRBV6-4 and TRBJ2-1; 13 bases line up with TRBD2. The V gene's germline CDR1 is MRHNA and CDR2 SNTAGT. The V gene end was trimmed by 2 bases and the J gene end by 4 bases; junction bases not matched to a gene: 2. The CDR3 extends over 16 amino acids. The CDR3 protein is CASSDGLAGEYNEQFF. CDR3 DNA sequence: TGTGCCAGCAGTGACGGACTAGCGGGAGAGTACAATGAGCAGTTCTTC.

This chain connects TRBV10-3 to TRBJ2-7; no clear D gene. Germline V gives CDR1 ENHRY, CDR2 SYGVKD. This CDR3 spans 13 amino acids. V was cut by 3 bases and J by 4 bases, with 10 bases left in between. In nucleotides, the CDR3 is TGTGCCATCAGTGACGGAGCTCCGTACGAGCAGTACTTC. This sequence encodes CAISDGAPYEQYF.

The chain employs TRBV25-1 and TRBJ2-7; D unresolved. Germline CDR1 MGHDK, CDR2 SYGVNS. The CDR3 has 13 amino acids. The V gene lost 4 bases and the J gene lost 2 bases, with 9 bases spanning the gap. The CDR3: CASSGGMAYEQYF. Written as DNA, the CDR3 is TGTGCCAGCAGTGGAGGCATGGCCTACGAGCAGTACTTC.

This rearrangement joins TRBV20-1 to TRBJ2-7, with TRBD1 as a possible D gene (5 bases). Per germline, CDR1 DFQATT and CDR2 SNEGSKA (reference sequence). The CDR3 length is 16 residues. V lost 0 bases and J lost 0, with 15 bases in between. In DNA, the CDR3 is TGCAGTGCTAGAGATCGTTTCCGACAGCTCTCCTACGAGCAGTACTTC. Translation gives CSARDRFRQLSYEQYF.

As DNA, the CDR3 is TGTGCCATCAGTGAGGGTCTCTATGGCTACACCTTC. Amino acid sequence: CAISEGLYGYTF. The chain joins TRBV10-3 to TRBJ1-2; D not resolved. V was pared by 2 bases and J by 4 bases, with 5 bases between. CDR1 is ENHRY and CDR2 is SYGVKD in the germline V gene. This CDR3 has 12 residues.

The count of this clonotype is one. The chain combines TRBV19 with TRBJ1-5, with D possibly matching TRBD1 (5 bases). V shed 4 bases and J shed 4 bases, with 14 bases lying between them. CDR3 length: 15 residues. CDR1 and CDR2 (germline): LNHDA, SQIVND (reference sequence). The CDR3 DNA reads TGTGCCAGTAGTACGACAGCGGGGAGGAATCAGCCCCAGCATTTT. Encoded protein: CASSTTAGRNQPQHF.

This chain links TRBV29-1 with TRBJ2-5, with D perhaps TRBD1 or TRBD2 (7 bases each). CDR1 is SQVTM and CDR2 is ANQGSEA in the germline V gene. The CDR3 spans 13 residues. Trimming took off 7 bases at V and 3 bases at J, with 15 bases between the two ends. The CDR3 region is CSAGGGVEETQYF. The CDR3 DNA reads TGCAGCGCAGGGGGGGGGGTTGAAGAGACCCAGTACTTC.

V gene TRBV5-5 combines with J gene TRBJ2-7; TRBD1 is a possible D gene (6 bases). V lost 2 bases and J lost 0, with 12 bases in between. Germline V gene sequence: CDR1 SGHKS, CDR2 YYEKEE (reference sequence). The CDR3 is 15 amino acids. The CDR3 DNA reads as TGTGCCAGCAGCTTCCGGGACACTGTCTCCTACGAGCAGTACTTC. Its translation is CASSFRDTVSYEQYF.

By sample fraction, this clonotype is medium-sized (0.01 to 0.1%). CDR3 DNA: TGTGCCACCAGCAGAGATCTGTCTAGCGGGAGTTCGTCTGAGCAGTTCTTC. Its protein is CATSRDLSSGSSSEQFF. The gene calls are TRBV15 and TRBJ2-1, with TRBD2 matching over 10 bases. Unmatched junction bases numbered 11, after V lost 0 bases and J lost 9 bases. Germline V gene data show CDR1 as LNHNV and CDR2 as YYDKDF (reference sequence). The CDR3 covers 17 residues.

The chain carries TRBV11-1 and TRBJ2-7, with 12 bases matching TRBD1. CDR1 and CDR2 from the germline V gene are SGHAT and FQDESV (reference sequence). The CDR3 extends over 15 amino acids. V trimming: 6 bases; J trimming: 7 bases; junction bases outside the gene matches: 10. CDR3 DNA sequence: TGTGCCAGCAGTCCTCGGGACAGGGGGCATCAAGAGCAGTACTTC. Protein product: CASSPRDRGHQEQYF.